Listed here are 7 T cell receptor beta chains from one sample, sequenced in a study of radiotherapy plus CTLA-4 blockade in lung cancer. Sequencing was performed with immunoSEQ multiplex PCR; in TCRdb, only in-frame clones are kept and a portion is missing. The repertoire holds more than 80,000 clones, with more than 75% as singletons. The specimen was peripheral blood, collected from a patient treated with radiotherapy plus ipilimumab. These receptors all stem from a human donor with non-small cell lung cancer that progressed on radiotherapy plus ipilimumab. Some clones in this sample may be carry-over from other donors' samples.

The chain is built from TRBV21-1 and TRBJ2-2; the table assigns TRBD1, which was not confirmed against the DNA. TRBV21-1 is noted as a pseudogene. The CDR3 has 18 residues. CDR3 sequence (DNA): TGTGCCAGCAGCAAAGATCTGACAACCTCCTCGGACACCGGGGAGCTGTTTTTT. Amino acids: CASSKDLTTSSDTGELFF.

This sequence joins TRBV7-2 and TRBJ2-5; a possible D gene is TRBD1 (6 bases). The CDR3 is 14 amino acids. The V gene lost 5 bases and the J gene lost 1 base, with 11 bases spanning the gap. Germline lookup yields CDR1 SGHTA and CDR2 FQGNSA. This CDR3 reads CASSPEQGQETQYF. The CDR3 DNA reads TGTGCCAGCAGCCCGGAACAGGGCCAAGAGACCCAGTACTTC.

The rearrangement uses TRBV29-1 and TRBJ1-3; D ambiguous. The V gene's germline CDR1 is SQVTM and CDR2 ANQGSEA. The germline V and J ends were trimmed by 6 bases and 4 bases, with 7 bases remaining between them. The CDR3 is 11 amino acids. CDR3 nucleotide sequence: TGCAGCGTCGTTCAGGGAAACACCATATATTTT. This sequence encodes CSVVQGNTIYF.

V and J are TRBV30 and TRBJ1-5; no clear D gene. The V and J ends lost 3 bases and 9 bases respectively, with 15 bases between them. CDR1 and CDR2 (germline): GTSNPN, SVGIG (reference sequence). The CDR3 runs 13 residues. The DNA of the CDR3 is TGTGCCTGGAGGGACGAGGGCCCCGGGCCCCAGCATTTT. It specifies CAWRDEGPGPQHF.

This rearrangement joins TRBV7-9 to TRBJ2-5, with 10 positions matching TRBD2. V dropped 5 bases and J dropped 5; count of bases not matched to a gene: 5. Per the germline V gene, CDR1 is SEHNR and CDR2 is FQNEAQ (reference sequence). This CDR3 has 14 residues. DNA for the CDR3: TGTGCCAGCAGCCCCCCGGGACTAGCGGAGACCCAGTACTTC. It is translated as CASSPPGLAETQYF.

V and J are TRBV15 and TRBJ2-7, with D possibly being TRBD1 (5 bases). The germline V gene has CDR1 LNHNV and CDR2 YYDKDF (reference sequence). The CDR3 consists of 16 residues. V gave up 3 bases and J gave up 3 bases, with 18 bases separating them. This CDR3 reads CATSRDGAVVLYEQYF. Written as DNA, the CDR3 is TGTGCCACCAGCAGGGATGGGGCGGTTGTACTCTACGAGCAGTACTTC.

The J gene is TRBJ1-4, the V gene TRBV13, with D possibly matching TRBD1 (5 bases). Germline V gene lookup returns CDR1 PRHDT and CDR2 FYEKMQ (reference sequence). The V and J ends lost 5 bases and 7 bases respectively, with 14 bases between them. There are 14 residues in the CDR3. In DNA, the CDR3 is TGTGCCAGCAGCCCTCGACAGTTGCCTGAAAAACTGTTTTTT. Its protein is CASSPRQLPEKLFF.